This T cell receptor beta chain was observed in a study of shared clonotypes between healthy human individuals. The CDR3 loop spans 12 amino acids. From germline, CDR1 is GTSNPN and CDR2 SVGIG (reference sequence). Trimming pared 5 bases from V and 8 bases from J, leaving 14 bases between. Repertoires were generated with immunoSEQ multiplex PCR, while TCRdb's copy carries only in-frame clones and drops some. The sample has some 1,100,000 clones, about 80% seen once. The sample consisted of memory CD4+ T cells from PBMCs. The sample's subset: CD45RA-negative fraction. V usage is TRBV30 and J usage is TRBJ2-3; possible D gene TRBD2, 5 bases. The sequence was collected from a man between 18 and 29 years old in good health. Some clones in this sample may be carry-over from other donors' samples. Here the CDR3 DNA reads TGTGCCTGGGAGAGGGTCATCGGTACGCAGTATTTT. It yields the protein CAWERVIGTQYF. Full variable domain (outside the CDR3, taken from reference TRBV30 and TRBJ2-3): SQTIHQWPATLVQPVGSPLSLECTVEGTSNPNLYWYRQAAGRGLQLLFYSVGIGQISSEVPQNLSASRPQDRQFILSSKKLLLSDSGFYLCAWERVIGTQYFGPGTRLTVL.